This TCR beta chain emerged from a study of Graves' ophthalmopathy and Graves' hyperthyroidism (dated by TCRdb to the late 2010s). Looking at the study overall: Peripheral blood was collected before any treatment was given, at the time of initial diagnosis. The study used signatures of the TCR beta repertoire to tell Graves' ophthalmopathy apart from Graves' hyperthyroidism and to predict which patients would progress to ophthalmopathy. In total, 135 blood samples were TCR-sequenced: around 42 ophthalmopathy, roughly 77 hyperthyroidism and around 17 hyperthyroidism-to-ophthalmopathy patients. To explore V-J signatures that distinguish ophthalmopathy from hyperthyroidism, a discovery set of around 100 patients was enrolled, made up of under 50 with ophthalmopathy and roughly 55 with stable hyperthyroidism. An independent validation cohort comprised some 18 hyperthyroidism patients and over 15 patients who later progressed from hyperthyroidism to ophthalmopathy. In roughly 6 hyperthyroidism patients, T-cell repertoires of thyroid tissue and blood were compared. Following sampling, methimazole starting at 30 mg daily was administered to hyperthyroidism patients, and high-dose intravenous methylprednisolone was administered to ophthalmopathy patients. The approximately 95 discovery patients were divided at random into training and test sets in a 7:3 ratio.

The paper as a whole reports these results and caveats: In validation, the model predicted ophthalmopathy progression with 55% to 71% sensitivity and roughly 72% specificity; eleven to twelve predicted patients were CT-confirmed with GO in a median of about 6.1 months. Most of the expanded thyroid clonotypes with a frequency above 0.001 were also detected in blood, and it was suggested that the thyroid immune response may be reflected by blood repertoires. No statistical method was used to predetermine the sample size, and group allocation was not hidden from the investigators. In cross-validation, the 13-signature model distinguished ophthalmopathy from stable hyperthyroidism with 87.88% sensitivity and over 81% specificity, while in the test set the corresponding values were about 80% and 75%.

The CDR3 runs 20 amino acids, cysteine and phenylalanine included. Just CDR3 DNA is preserved here, 60 bases in frame from base 1. For this chain, trimming is 6 bases at the V end and 3 bases at the J end, and the number of junction bases without a gene match is 20. CDR1 and CDR2 (KGHDR, SFDVKD) derive from the germline V gene. This clonotype has ten or more counts. There is no known antigen for this receptor. No base quality information exists; no much larger clone differs at one position. Ophthalmopathy patients had moderately to severely active disease, Clinical Activity Score of at least 3, NOSPECS grade of at least 4, and disease duration under 3 months. Patients were excluded if they had other autoimmune diseases, uncontrolled infections, pregnancy or lactation. Diagnosis relied on clinical symptoms, serum thyroxine, TRAb, thyroid ultrasound and orbital computed tomography. Ficoll-Paque density gradient centrifugation was used to isolate PBMCs from around 9.1 ml of fresh peripheral blood. Trizol reagent was used to extract the total RNA, and its quality was then checked on an Agilent 2100 Bioanalyzer.

For repertoire sequencing, the TCR beta CDR3 regions were amplified from RNA transcripts. A first-round RT-PCR used HTBI primers with the Qiagen OneStep RT-PCR kit, followed by a second-round multiplex PCR, size selection and purification. Libraries were sequenced paired-end with 100 bp reads on an Illumina HiSeq2000. For the original study's pipeline: SOAPnuke was used to process the reads, removing any read that contained adapters or uncalled bases, had a mean Phred below 15, or lacked an exact match to the constant primer or identifier. COPE v1.2.5 was used to merge high-quality paired reads. Each unique nucleotide sequence was defined as a clonotype, and clonotypes were aligned to IMGT TRB V, D and J references with MiTCR v1.1. Analysis was restricted to V-J combinations with a frequency above 0.0001, which covered 99.2% of repertoires. A TCR clonal expansion and chaos score per V-J combination was defined as the ratio of F50 clonal expansion to chaos observed in the TCRdist matrix. Welch's t-statistics and random forest were used to reduce features to more than ten V-J combinations, which were fed into a naive Bayes classifier. The similarity between thyroid and blood repertoires was quantified using the Morisita-Horn index. Clones were called with MiXCR by TCRdb after fastp trimmed the public reads at Q25, and only in-frame beta chains were retained. CDR3 protein sequences are deduplicated, and each keeps its most common genes and DNA. TCRdb's processing, not the authors' own work, is the source of the V and J calls. The sample includes 200,000 to 250,000 distinct CDR3 sequences, with around a fifth observed a single time. The biggest ten clones account for approximately 40% of the sample.

Sequenced material: peripheral blood. The chain is encoded by TRBV24-1 joined to TRBJ2-2; the central 8 bases match TRBD2. This TCR was sampled from a woman in her fifties or sixties with Graves' ophthalmopathy. Donor details come from another sample of the same person, matched by shared clones. The DNA is as follows: TGTGCCACCAGTCCCAGGACCGGAATTAGCGGGAATACGGACACCGGGGAGCTGTTTTTT. It specifies CATSPRTGISGNTDTGELFF.